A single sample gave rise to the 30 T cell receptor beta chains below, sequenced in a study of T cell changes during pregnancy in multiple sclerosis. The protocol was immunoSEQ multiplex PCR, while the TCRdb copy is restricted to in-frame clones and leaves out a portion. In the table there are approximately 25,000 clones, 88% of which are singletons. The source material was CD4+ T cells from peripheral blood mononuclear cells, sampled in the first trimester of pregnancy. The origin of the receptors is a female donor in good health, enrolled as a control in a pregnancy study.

CDR3 sequence: CASSLTGSYGYTF. CDR3 in DNA: TGTGCCAGCAGTCTCACAGGGTCCTATGGCTACACCTTC. The rearrangement uses TRBV28 and TRBJ1-2, with a possible D match to TRBD1 (6 bases). This CDR3 is 13 amino acids long. With 5 bases removed from V and 4 bases from J, the gap between germline ends came to 11 bases. CDR1 MDHEN and CDR2 SYDVKM come from the germline V gene.

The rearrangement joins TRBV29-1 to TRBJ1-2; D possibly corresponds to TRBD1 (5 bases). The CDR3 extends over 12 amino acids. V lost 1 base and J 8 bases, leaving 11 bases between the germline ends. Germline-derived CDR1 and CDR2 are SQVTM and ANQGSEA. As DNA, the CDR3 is TGCAGCGTTGAAGGGGGGGGTTGGGGCTACACCTTC. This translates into CSVEGGGWGYTF.

CDR3 residues: CASSLWGQGASGYTF. As DNA, the CDR3 is TGTGCCAGCAGTTTATGGGGACAGGGGGCGAGTGGCTACACCTTC. The chain is built from TRBV28 and TRBJ1-2, with TRBD1 identical over 12 bases. This CDR3 contains 15 residues. Trimming took 0 bases from V and 7 from J; bases not matched to a gene: 3. Germline V gene sequence: CDR1 MDHEN, CDR2 SYDVKM.

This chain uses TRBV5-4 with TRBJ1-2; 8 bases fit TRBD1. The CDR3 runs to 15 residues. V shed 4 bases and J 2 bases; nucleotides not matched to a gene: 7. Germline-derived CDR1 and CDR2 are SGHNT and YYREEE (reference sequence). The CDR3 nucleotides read TGTGCCAGCAGCATTACAGGGGGGAGAAACTATGGCTACACCTTC. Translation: CASSITGGRNYGYTF. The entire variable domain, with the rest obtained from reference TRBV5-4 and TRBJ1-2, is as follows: ETGVTQSPTHLIKTRGQQVTLRCSSQSGHNTVSWYQQALGQGPQFIFQYYREEENGRGNFPPRFSGLQFPNYSSELNVNALELDDSALYLCASSITGGRNYGYTFGSGTRLTVV.

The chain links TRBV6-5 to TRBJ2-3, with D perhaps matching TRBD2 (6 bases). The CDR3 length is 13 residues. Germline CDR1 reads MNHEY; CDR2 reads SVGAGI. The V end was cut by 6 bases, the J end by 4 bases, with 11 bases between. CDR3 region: CASRTGSADTQYF. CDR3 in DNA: TGTGCCAGCAGGACCGGGAGTGCAGATACGCAGTATTTT.

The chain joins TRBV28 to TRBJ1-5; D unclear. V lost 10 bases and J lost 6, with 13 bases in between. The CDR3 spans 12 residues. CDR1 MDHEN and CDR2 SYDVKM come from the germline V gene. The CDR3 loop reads CATNLSGQPQHF. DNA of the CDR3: TGTGCCACAAACCTGAGCGGTCAGCCCCAGCATTTT. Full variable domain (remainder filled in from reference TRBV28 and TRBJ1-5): DVKVTQSSRYLVKRTGEKVFLECVQDMDHENMFWYRQDPGLGLRLIYFSYDVKMKEKGDIPEGYSVSREKKERFSLILESASTNQTSMYLCATNLSGQPQHFGDGTRLSIL.

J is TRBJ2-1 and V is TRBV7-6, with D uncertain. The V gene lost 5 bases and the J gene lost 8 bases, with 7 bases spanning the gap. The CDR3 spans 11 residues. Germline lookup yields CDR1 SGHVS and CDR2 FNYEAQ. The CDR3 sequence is CASSKAYEQFF. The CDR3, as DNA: TGTGCCAGCAGCAAAGCCTATGAGCAGTTCTTC.

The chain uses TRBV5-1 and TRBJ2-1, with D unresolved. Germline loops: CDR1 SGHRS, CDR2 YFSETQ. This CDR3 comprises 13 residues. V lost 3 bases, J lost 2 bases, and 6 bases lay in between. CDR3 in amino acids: CASSSQPYNEQFF. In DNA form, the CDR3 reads TGCGCCAGCAGCTCACAGCCCTACAATGAGCAGTTCTTC.

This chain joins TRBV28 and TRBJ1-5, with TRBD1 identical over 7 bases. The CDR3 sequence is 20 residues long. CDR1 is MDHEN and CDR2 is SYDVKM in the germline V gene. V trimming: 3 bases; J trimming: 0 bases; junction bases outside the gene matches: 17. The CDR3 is CASSFWQGDKRPISNQPQHF. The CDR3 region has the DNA TGTGCCAGCAGTTTTTGGCAGGGGGATAAGAGGCCTATTAGCAATCAGCCCCAGCATTTT.

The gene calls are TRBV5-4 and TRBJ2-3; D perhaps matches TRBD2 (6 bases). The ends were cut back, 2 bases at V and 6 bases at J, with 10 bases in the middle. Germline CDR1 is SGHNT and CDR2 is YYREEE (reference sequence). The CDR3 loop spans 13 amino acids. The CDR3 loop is CASSFLATDTQYF. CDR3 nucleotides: TGTGCCAGCAGCTTTCTAGCGACGGATACGCAGTATTTT.

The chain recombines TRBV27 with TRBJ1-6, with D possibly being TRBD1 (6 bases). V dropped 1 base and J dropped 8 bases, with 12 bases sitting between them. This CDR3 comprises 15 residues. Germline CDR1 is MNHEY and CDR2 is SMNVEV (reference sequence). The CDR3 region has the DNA TGTGCCAGCAGTTTATACGACAGGACCGATTCACCCCTCCACTTT. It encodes CASSLYDRTDSPLHF.

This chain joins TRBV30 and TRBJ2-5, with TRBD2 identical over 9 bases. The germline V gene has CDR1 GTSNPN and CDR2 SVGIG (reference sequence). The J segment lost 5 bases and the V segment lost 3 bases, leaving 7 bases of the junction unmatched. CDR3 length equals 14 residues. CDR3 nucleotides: TGTGCCTGGAGGATCGCGGGGGGGGTGGAGACCCAGTACTTC. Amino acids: CAWRIAGGVETQYF.

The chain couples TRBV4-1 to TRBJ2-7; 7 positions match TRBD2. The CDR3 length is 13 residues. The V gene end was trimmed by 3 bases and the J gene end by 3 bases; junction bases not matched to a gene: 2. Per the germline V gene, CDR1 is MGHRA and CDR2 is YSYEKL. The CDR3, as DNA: TGCGCCAGCAGCCATACGGGAGGCTACGAGCAGTACTTC. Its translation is CASSHTGGYEQYF.

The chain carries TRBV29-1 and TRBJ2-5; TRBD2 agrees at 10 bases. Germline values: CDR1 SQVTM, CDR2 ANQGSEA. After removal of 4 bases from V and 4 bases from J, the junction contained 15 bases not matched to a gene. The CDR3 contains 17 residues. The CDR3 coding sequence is TGCAGCGTTGCCTTTTATCCAGCGGGAGGGATCGGAGAGACCCAGTACTTC. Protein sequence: CSVAFYPAGGIGETQYF.

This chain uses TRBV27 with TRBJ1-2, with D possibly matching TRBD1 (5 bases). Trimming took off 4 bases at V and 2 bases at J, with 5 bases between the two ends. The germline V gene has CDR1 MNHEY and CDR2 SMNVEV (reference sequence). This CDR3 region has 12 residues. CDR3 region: CASSSGNYGYTF. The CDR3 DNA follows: TGTGCCAGCAGTTCAGGGAACTATGGCTACACCTTC.

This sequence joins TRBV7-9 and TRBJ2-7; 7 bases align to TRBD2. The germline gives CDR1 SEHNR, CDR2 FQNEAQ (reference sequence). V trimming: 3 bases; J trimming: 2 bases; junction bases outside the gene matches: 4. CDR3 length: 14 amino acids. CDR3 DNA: TGTGCCAGCAGCTTCAGCGGGGCCCCCTACGAGCAGTACTTC. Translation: CASSFSGAPYEQYF. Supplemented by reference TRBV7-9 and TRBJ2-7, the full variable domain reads DTGVSQNPRHKITKRGQNVTFRCDPISEHNRLYWYRQTLGQGPEFLTYFQNEAQLEKSRLLSDRFSAERPKGSFSTLEIQRTEQGDSAMYLCASSFSGAPYEQYFGPGTRLTVT.

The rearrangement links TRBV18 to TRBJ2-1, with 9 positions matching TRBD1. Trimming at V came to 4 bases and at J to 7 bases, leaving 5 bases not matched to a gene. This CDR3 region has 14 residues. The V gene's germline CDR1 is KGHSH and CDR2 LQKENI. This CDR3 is CASSRDRVRNEQFF. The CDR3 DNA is TGTGCCAGCTCACGGGACAGGGTAAGGAATGAGCAGTTCTTC.

The CDR3 sequence: CASSSSGTGNQPQHF. CDR3 nucleotides: TGTGCCAGCAGCTCGAGCGGGACAGGGAATCAGCCCCAGCATTTT. This sequence joins TRBV27 and TRBJ1-5, with 9 bases aligning to TRBD1. J lost 4 bases, V lost 6 bases, and 7 bases had no gene match. The germline gives CDR1 MNHEY, CDR2 SMNVEV (reference sequence). This CDR3 has 15 amino acids.

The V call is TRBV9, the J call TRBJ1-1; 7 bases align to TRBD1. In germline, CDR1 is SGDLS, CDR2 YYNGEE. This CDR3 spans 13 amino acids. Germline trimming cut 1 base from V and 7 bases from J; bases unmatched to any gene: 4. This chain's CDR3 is CASSVYRTGEAFF. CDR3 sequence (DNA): TGTGCCAGCAGCGTATATCGGACAGGTGAAGCTTTCTTT.

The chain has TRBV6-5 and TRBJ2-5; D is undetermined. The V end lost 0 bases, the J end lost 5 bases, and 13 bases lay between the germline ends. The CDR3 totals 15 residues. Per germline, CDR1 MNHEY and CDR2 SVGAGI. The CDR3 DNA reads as TGTGCCAGCAGTTACTCGAAGACAAGCTGGGAGACCCAGTACTTC. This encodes CASSYSKTSWETQYF.

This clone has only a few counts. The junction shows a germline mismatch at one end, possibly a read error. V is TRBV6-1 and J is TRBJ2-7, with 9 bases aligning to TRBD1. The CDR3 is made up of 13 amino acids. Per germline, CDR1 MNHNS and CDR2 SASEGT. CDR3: CASRGQGYSVWCF. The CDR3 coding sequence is TGTGCCAGCCGTGGACAGGGGTACAGCGTATGGTGCTTC.

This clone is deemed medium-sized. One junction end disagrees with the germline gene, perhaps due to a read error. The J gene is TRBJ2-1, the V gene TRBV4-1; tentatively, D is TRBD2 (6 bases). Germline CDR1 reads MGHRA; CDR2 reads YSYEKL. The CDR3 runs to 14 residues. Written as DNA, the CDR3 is TGCGCCAGCAGCCAAGATATTCCCACCGACCGCGGGGTCTTC. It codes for CASSQDIPTDRGVF.

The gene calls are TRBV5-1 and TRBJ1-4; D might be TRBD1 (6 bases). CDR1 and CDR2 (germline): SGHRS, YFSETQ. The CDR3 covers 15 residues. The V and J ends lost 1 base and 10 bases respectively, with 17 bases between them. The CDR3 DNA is TGCGCCAGCAGCTTGCGTGCAGGGGAAGTTGGAAAACTGTTTTTT. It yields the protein CASSLRAGEVGKLFF.

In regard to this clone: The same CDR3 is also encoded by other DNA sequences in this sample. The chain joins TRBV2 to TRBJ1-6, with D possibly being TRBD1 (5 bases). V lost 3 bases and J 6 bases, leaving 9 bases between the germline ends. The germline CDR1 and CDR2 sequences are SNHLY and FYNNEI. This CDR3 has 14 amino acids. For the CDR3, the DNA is TGTGCCAGCAGTGAGAGGCAGGGTAATTCACCCCTCCACTTT. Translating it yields CASSERQGNSPLHF.

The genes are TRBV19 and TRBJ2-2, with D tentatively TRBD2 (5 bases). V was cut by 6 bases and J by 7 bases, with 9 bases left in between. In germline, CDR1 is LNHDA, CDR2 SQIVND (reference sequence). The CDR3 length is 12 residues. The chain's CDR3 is CASSGVGGELFF. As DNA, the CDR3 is TGTGCCAGTAGCGGGGTGGGCGGGGAGCTGTTTTTT.

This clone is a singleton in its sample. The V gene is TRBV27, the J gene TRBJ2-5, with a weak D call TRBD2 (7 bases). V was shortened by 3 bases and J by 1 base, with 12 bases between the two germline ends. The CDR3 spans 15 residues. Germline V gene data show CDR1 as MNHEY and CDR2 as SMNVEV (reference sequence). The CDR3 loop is CASSFGGGGQETQYF. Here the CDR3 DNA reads TGTGCCAGCAGTTTTGGAGGGGGGGGCCAAGAGACCCAGTACTTC.

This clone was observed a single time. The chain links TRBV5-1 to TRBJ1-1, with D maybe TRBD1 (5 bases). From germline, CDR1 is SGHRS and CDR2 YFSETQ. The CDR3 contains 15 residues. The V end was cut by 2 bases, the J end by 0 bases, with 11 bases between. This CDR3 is CASSFGHDLNTEAFF. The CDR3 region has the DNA TGCGCCAGCAGCTTCGGACACGACTTGAACACTGAAGCTTTCTTT.

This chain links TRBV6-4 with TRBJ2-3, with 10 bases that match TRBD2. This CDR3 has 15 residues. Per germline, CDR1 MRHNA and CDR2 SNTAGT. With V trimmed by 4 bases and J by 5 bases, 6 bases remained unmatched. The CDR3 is CASSALAGGKDTQYF. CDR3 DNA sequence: TGTGCCAGCAGTGCGTTAGCGGGGGGAAAAGATACGCAGTATTTT.

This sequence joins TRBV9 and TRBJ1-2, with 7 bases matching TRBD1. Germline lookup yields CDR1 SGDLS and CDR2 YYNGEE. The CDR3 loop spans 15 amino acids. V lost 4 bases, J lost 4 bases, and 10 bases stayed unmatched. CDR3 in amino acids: CASSHGQAPTYGYTF. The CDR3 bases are TGTGCCAGCAGCCACGGACAGGCTCCTACCTATGGCTACACCTTC.

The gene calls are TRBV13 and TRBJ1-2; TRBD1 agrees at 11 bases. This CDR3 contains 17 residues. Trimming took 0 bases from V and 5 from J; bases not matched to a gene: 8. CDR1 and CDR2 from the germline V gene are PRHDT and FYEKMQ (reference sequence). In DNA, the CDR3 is TGTGCCAGCAGCTTAGGACGGGGACAGGGGGTAGTATATGGCTACACCTTC. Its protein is CASSLGRGQGVVYGYTF.